This T cell receptor beta chain was sequenced for a study of cytomegalovirus exposure and HLA in healthy donors. Primers for the PCR totalled 60 Vbeta and 13 Jbeta. The repertoire was sequenced with immunoSEQ multiplex PCR; TCRdb's copy has only in-frame clones and lacks some. The sample holds 170,000 or so clones, about 80% seen once. Trimming removed 6 bases at V and 10 bases at J, with 27 bases between. CDR3 length: 16 residues. Germline CDR1 MNHNY, CDR2 SVGAGI (reference sequence). Findings of the study overall: Later on, analysis showed that most CMV-associated TCR beta chains appeared to be HLA-restricted.

On this clone: As yet, its antigen is unknown.

The chain couples TRBV6-6 to TRBJ1-1; D perhaps matches TRBD1 (6 bases). What was sequenced was PBMCs. The source of this sequence is a woman in her twenties or thirties in good health and CMV-seronegative. CDR3 in amino acids: CASRPTPTGTNIGAFF. CDR3 sequence (DNA): TGTGCCAGCAGGCCTACCCCTACAGGGACCAATATCGGAGCTTTCTTT.